A single sample is the source of the 5 T cell receptor beta chains below, sequenced in a study of T cells after yellow fever vaccination. TCRdb ran MiXCR on the 5' RACE reads and lists one entry per CDR3 protein. This sample has tens of thousands of distinct CDR3 sequences, with around 7.4% found just once. This sample comprised CD8+ T cells sorted from PBMCs, obtained 15 days after the yellow fever booster vaccination. These receptor sequences come from a man aged 25 to 40 who received the YFV17D yellow fever vaccine.

This clonotype was seen a few times. The rearrangement joins TRBV7-9 to TRBJ2-7; 13 nucleotides match TRBD2. The V gene's germline CDR1 is SEHNR and CDR2 FQNEAQ (reference sequence). This CDR3 is built from 18 residues. V was pared by 5 bases and J by 5 bases, with 15 bases of the junction left unmatched. CDR3 sequence reads: CASSPTQGTSGKWDEQYF. The CDR3 DNA follows: TGTGCCAGCAGCCCAACCCAGGGGACTAGCGGGAAGTGGGACGAGCAGTACTTC.

This clonotype was seen repeatedly, ten times or more. The rearrangement links TRBV3-1 to TRBJ2-1, with TRBD1 as a possible D gene (6 bases). This CDR3 is built from 15 residues. Trimming stripped 1 base from V and 4 bases from J, with 11 bases between. Germline values: CDR1 LGHDT, CDR2 YNNKEL (reference sequence). CDR3 sequence: CASSQGQGPYNEQFF. The CDR3 DNA is TGTGCCAGCAGCCAAGGGCAGGGGCCTTACAATGAGCAGTTCTTC.

The rearrangement uses TRBV20-1 and TRBJ2-3; 7 bases are a match to TRBD2. The germline V gene encodes CDR1 DFQATT and CDR2 SNEGSKA (reference sequence). The V segment lost 0 bases and the J segment 3 bases; nucleotides outside the gene matches: 3. The CDR3 sequence is 14 residues long. CDR3 sequence reads: CSARDNGGTDTQYF. The CDR3 DNA follows: TGCAGTGCTAGAGATAACGGGGGGACAGATACGCAGTATTTT.

This clonotype appeared many times. Here the CDR3 DNA reads TGTGCCAGCAGCTTAGCGGTGGACTTGCCCCAGCATTTT. This codes for CASSLAVDLPQHF. The rearrangement joins TRBV7-9 to TRBJ1-5; D is ambiguous. The CDR3 loop spans 13 amino acids. V lost 0 bases and J 9 bases, leaving 9 bases between the germline ends. CDR1 is SEHNR, CDR2 FQNEAQ, per germline (reference sequence).

A note on this clonotype: This may be a read error: a much more frequent sequence differs by one nucleotide. V is TRBV15 and J is TRBJ2-3; D is undetermined. The V end lost 1 base, the J end lost 3 bases, and 11 bases lay between the germline ends. Per the germline V gene, CDR1 is LNHNV and CDR2 is YYDKDF (reference sequence). The CDR3 has 15 residues. The CDR3 sequence is CATSRVEERTDTQYF. The CDR3 DNA sequence: TGTGCCACCAGCAGAGTTGAGGAGAGGACAGATACGCAGTATTTT.